This T cell receptor beta chain emerged from a study of blood T cell repertoires in COVID-19 (dated by TCRdb to about 2020). Study-level background: The collaborator samples originated in the United States, Italy and Spain and spanned the acute and convalescent phases of COVID-19. The material from the prospective study consisted of cDNA or gDNA derived from T cells, B-cell-depleted T cells, or PBMCs. Deeply sampled blood TCRbeta repertoires from subjects exposed to, actively infected with, or recovered from COVID-19 were included in the dataset. The repertoires were made available in a free public database intended to serve as a resource for research on the immune response to SARS-CoV-2. Samples were obtained from the ongoing ImmuneRACE study (first 160 participants) and from about 1,300 subjects provided by 6 global collaborators. Sample metadata almost always included a de-identified subject ID, COVID-19 status, age in years and sex. Where available, HLA class I and class II types were obtained from metadata supplied by the sample provider rather than from assay-based typing.

The CDR3 goes from the cysteine to the phenylalanine over 14 residues. The entry retains the CDR3 DNA only, 42 bases that are in frame from base 1. CDR1 is given as LGHDT and CDR2 as YNNKEL, both from the germline V gene (reference sequence). V lost 3 bases and J lost 8 bases; the stretch between them is 14 bases long. The immunoSEQ Assay, a bias-controlled multiplex PCR, was used to amplify TCRbeta CDR3 regions from genomic DNA. For the original study's pipeline: The number of nucleated cells in each sample was estimated by amplification of reference gene primers within the assay. To quantify the absolute abundance of each unique TCRbeta CDR3 rearrangement, sequence reads were collapsed and filtered. Productive Simpson clonality was computed per sample as the square root of Simpson's diversity index over productive rearrangements. TCRdb took this table from immuneACCESS and kept in-frame rearrangements with V and J called. Such tables lack part of the clones; where checked against another copy, unresolved V genes explain under half of the gap, and the rest is unexplained. V, J and clone size were drawn from that table, and D and trimming were deduced from the DNA. In all, the sample holds 300,000 to 500,000 clones, and around nine tenths of those were seen once. In total, the top ten clones hold 0.95% to 1% of the sample.

Points on this clone: The specificity of this receptor is unknown. No much larger clone is present one base from it, and per-base qualities are unavailable.

Participants in the prospective study were aged about 18 to 100 years, lived in about two dozen United States geographic areas, and enrolled through a virtual design. In the prospective study, participants were assigned to cohorts based on the clinical history participants reported in a screening survey and a study questionnaire. In the prospective study, whole blood, serum and a nasopharyngeal or oropharyngeal swab were collected from each participant by mobile phlebotomists. Prospective study participants could optionally give additional blood draws and questionnaires over an approximately 2-month period. Before DNA extraction, prospective study blood samples were shipped either frozen or at room temperature. What the study reported, not specific to this receptor: The amount of clinical and demographic metadata varied by source and participant and was provided uncurated.

The sequence joins TRBV3-1 (or the pseudogene TRBV3-2) to TRBJ1-5, with TRBD1 perhaps the D gene, on 5 matching bases. Sequencing was performed on PBMCs or T cells enriched from blood (not recorded which). This sequence originates from a woman aged 25 to 39 with acute COVID-19. The encoded CDR3 is CASSHGGDGKPQHF. The DNA reads TGTGCCAGCAGCCATGGGGGGGATGGCAAGCCCCAGCATTTT.